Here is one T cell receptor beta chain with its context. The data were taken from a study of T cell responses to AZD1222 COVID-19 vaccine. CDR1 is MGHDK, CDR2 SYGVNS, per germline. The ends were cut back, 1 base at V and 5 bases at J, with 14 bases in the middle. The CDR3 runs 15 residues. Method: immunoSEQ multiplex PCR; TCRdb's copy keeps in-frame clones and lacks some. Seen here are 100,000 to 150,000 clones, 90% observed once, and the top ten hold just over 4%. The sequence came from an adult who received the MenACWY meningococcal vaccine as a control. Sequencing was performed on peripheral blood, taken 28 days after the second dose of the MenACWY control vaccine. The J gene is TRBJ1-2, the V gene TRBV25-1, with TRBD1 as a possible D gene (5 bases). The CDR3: CASSESSGREYGYTF. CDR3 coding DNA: TGTGCCAGCAGTGAATCTTCAGGGAGGGAGTATGGCTACACCTTC.